Reported below is one T cell receptor (beta chain). The target antigen is unknown. This entry belongs to a study of cytomegalovirus exposure and HLA in healthy donors. Primers for the PCR totalled 60 Vbeta and 13 Jbeta. TCRdb's copy holds only in-frame clones and misses some; the assay was immunoSEQ multiplex PCR. The table shows about 76,000 clones, with roughly 82% occurring only once. Study findings and constraints: Accurate predictions that matched the HLA-A and HLA-B alleles of most subjects were reportedly made from TCR beta sequences. The study put some 150 TCR beta chains on its list as cytomegalovirus-associated.

CDR1 and CDR2 (germline): MNHEY, SMNVEV (reference sequence). The length of the CDR3 is 18 residues. Trimming removed 5 bases from V and 1 base from J; junction bases left unmatched: 9. This receptor was obtained from a male donor in good health and CMV-seropositive. Material for sequencing was PBMCs. The chain is built from TRBV27 and TRBJ2-3; 13 bases are a match to TRBD2. The CDR3 nucleotides read TGTGCCAGCAGTACTACGACCGGGACTAGCGGGGGCACAGATACGCAGTATTTT. This sequence encodes CASSTTTGTSGGTDTQYF.